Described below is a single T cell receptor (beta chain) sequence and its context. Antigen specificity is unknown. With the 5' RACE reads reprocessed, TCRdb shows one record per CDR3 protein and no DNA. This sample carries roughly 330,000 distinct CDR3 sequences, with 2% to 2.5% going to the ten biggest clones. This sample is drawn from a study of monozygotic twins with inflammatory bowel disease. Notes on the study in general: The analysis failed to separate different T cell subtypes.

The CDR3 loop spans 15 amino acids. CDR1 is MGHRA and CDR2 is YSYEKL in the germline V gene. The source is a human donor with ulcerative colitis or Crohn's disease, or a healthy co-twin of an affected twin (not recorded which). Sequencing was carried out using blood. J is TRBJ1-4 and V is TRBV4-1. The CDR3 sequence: CASSQGRSVIEKLFF.